The clone carrying this T cell receptor beta chain was recorded only once. Its antigen is not known. This record comes from a study of cytomegalovirus exposure and HLA in healthy donors. Study-wide findings and caveats: Previous analysis showed most TCR beta V segments were productive about 87% or about 30% of the time. One variant, a missense change in DCLRE1C, was linked in a later analysis to TCR beta V- and J-gene trimming.

The PCR made use of 60 Vbeta and 13 Jbeta primers. In the original workflow: The authors later counted 70 million to 80 million unique TCR beta chains, some 10 million of them shared. Profiling relied on immunoSEQ multiplex PCR, and the TCRdb table lists in-frame clones only, not all of them. V and J calls and clone size are given by that table; D and trimming were obtained from the DNA. Here the sample spans fewer than 150,000 clones, less than 85% being singletons. CDR1 and CDR2 (germline): SGHTA, FQGTGA. V shed 1 base and J shed 0 bases, with 12 bases lying between them. The CDR3 spans 16 residues.

Sequencing was carried out using PBMCs. The V gene is TRBV7-3, the J gene TRBJ1-1, with no clear D. This TCR derives from a woman in her 40s in good health and CMV-seronegative. The CDR3 DNA reads as TGTGCCAGCAGCTTAATCGGCGGCCGTATGAACACTGAAGCTTTCTTT. Translating it yields CASSLIGGRMNTEAFF. Variable domain in full (rest from reference TRBV7-3 and TRBJ1-1): GAGVSQTPSNKVTEKGKYVELRCDPISGHTALYWYRQSLGQGPEFLIYFQGTGAADDSGLPNDRFFAVRPEGSVSTLKIQRTERGDSAVYLCASSLIGGRMNTEAFFGQGTRLTVV.